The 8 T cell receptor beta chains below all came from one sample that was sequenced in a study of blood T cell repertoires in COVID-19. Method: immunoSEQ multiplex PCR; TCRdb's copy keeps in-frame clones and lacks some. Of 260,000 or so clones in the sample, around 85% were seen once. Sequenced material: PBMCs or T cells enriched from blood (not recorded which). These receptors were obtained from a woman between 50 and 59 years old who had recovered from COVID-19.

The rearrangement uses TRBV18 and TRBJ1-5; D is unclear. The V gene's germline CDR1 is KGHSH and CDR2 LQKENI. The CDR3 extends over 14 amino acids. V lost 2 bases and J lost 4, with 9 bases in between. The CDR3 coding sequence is TGTGCCAGCTCACCAAGGAGTGCAAATCAGCCCCAGCATTTT. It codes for CASSPRSANQPQHF.

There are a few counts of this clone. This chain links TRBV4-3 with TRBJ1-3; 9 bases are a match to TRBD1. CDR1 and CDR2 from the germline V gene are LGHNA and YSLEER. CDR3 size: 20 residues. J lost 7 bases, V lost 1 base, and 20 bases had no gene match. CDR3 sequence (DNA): TGCGCCAGCAGCCAAGGCAGGACTTCCTTGGTGGGACAGGGAAGCAACACCATATATTTT. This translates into CASSQGRTSLVGQGSNTIYF.

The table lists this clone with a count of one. The CDR3 sequence: CASRDSHRDNSPLHF. The DNA for the CDR3 is TGTGCCAGCAGGGACAGTCATAGAGATAATTCACCCCTCCACTTT. The V and J genes are TRBV2 and TRBJ1-6; a possible D gene is TRBD1 (6 bases). The germline V gene has CDR1 SNHLY and CDR2 FYNNEI. The CDR3 totals 15 residues. V lost 6 bases and J lost 5, with 14 bases in between.

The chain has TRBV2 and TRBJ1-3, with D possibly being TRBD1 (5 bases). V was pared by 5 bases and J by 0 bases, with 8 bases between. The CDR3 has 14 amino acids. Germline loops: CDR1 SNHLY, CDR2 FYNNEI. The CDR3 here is CASSSDSSGNTIYF. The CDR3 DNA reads TGTGCCAGCAGTAGTGACAGCTCTGGAAACACCATATATTTT.

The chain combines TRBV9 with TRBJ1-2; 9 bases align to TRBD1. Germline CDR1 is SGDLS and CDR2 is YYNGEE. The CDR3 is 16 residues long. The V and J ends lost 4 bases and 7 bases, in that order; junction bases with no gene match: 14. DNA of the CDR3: TGTGCCAGCAGCTTCCTAGCCTCGACAGGGGGAAGTGGCTACACCTTC. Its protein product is CASSFLASTGGSGYTF.

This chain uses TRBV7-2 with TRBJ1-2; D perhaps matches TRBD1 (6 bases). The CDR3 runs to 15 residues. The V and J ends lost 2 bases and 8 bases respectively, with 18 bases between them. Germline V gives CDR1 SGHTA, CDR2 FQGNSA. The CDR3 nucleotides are TGTGCCAGCAGCTTAACCTCCGGACAGAGGCACGGCTACACCTTC. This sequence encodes CASSLTSGQRHGYTF.

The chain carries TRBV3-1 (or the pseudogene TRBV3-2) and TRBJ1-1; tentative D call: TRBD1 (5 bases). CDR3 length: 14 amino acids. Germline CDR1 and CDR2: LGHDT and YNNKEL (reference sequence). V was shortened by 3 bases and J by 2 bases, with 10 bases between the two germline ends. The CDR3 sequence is CASSQLGTNTEAFF. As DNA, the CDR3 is TGTGCCAGCAGCCAGTTAGGGACTAACACTGAAGCTTTCTTT.

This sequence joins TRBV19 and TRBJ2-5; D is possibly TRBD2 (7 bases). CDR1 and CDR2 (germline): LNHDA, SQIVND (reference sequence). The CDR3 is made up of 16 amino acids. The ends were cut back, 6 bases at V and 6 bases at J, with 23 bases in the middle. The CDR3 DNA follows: TGTGCCAGTAGCACGGGAGGAGGGCAGGGGAGGAAGACCCAGTACTTC. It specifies CASSTGGGQGRKTQYF.